Included here is one T cell receptor beta chain sequence, with context. This sample is drawn from a study of blood T cell repertoires in COVID-19. At the level of the study: Collection of acute and convalescent COVID-19 samples took place in the United States, Italy and Spain. From T cells, B-cell-depleted T cells, or PBMCs came the material, which was cDNA or gDNA.

Original analysis: The authors estimated nucleated cell counts from reference gene primer amplification. Assay used: immunoSEQ multiplex PCR; TCRdb lists only in-frame clones, some missing. For V, J and clone size, that table is used; D and trimming come from the DNA. The table shows 180,000 or so clones, with around 86% occurring only once. Germline values: CDR1 SNHLY, CDR2 FYNNEI. Trimming stripped 0 bases from V and 0 bases from J, with 12 bases between. The CDR3 runs 18 residues. The clonotype comes from a man between 65 and 85 years old with acute or convalescent COVID-19. The sample taken for sequencing was peripheral blood. This rearrangement joins TRBV2 to TRBJ1-6; D not certain. CDR3 nucleotide sequence: TGTGCCAGCAGTGAAGCGGCGGTCTGGAGCTCCTATAATTCACCCCTCCACTTT. Translating gives CASSEAAVWSSYNSPLHF.